The T cell receptor beta chain under discussion was sequenced for a study of spatial heterogeneity in lung cancer (dated by TCRdb to between 2018 and 2021). Some background on the complete study: Donors were approximately 72 patients with early-stage, untreated non-small cell lung cancer from the lung TRACERx cohort. Follow-up PBMC samples were sequenced whenever available, and the median time to follow-up was 2 to 3 years after resection. More beta-chain than alpha-chain transcripts were consistently detected, likely reflecting higher beta-chain transcript abundance. In the raw uncorrected reads, each unique combination of TCR and UMI appeared more than ten times on average. In non-small cell lung cancer, the study quantitatively compared TCR alpha and beta repertoires across several tumor regions, matched nontumor lung, and blood. The study linked features of the TCR repertoire to counts of nonsynonymous mutations, which were determined by whole-exome sequencing of tumor tissue. Both alpha and beta chains were TCR-sequenced in samples taken at surgery, namely 220 tumor regions, 61 to 65 matched nontumor lung samples and 50 to 60 PBMC samples. Study-level results and caveats: Ubiquitous expanded tumor TCRs were found in blood more often at tumor resection than at routine follow-up. Only roughly 13 patients were included in the comparisons of baseline and follow-up blood repertoires. Additional single-cell paired TCR alpha and beta sequencing was considered necessary to confirm, at a functional level, the hypothesis that regional TCRs recognize regional mutations.

The library relied on 5' RACE. TCRdb records NextSeq 500 as the sequencer. To allow correction of PCR and sequencing errors, the TCR library protocol tagged every TCR cDNA molecule with a unique molecular identifier. On the authors' methods: Decombinator tools were used for TCR identification, UMI-based error correction and CDR3 extraction. Expanded TCRs were defined as those above a frequency of 2 per 1,000, corresponding to the top 1% of the tumor frequency distribution. Renyi diversity was calculated using the R vegan package after each repertoire was subsampled 100 times to 5,000 TCRs. To build CDR3 similarity networks, amino acid triplet string-kernel similarity was used, and CDR3s were connected when their pairwise similarity was above 0.82. In TCRdb, the public reads were trimmed at Q25 with fastp and aligned with MiXCR, with productive beta chains retained. Each CDR3 protein appears once, grouped with its most common genes and DNA. The V and J calls were not made by the authors but by TCRdb's processing. The sample table records 15,000 to 20,000 distinct CDR3 sequences; 7% to 10% of these occur just once. The ten largest account for around 20% of the sample.

The germline V gene (reference sequence) provides CDR1 DFQATT and CDR2 SNEGSKA. Taken from cysteine to phenylalanine, the CDR3 has 15 residues. Kept here is only the CDR3 DNA, which spans 45 bases and is read in frame from base 1. V is cut back by 0 bases and J by 2 bases, with 7 bases in the junction unmatched. At least ten counts were recorded for this clonotype. The antigen this receptor binds is unknown. Base qualities are not recorded, but no much larger clone differs from it by a single base. Per the publication, the time point label means: blood at routine non-recurrence follow-up after resection. For TCR sequencing, whole RNA was extracted from tumor and nontumor lung tissue, or from cryopreserved PBMC samples, and no cell sorting was done. Patients were selected for TCR sequencing only if sufficient RNA was available from at least two tumor regions.

This sequence was found in a male donor with early-stage non-small cell lung cancer. Sequenced here: PBMCs, sampled at follow-up. Here the chain combines TRBV20-1 and TRBJ2-7; a stretch of 7 junction bases matches TRBD2. The CDR3 amino acid sequence is: CSARDLGGSTYEQYF. The nucleotides are TGCAGTGCTAGAGATCTGGGCGGGAGTACCTACGAGCAGTACTTC.